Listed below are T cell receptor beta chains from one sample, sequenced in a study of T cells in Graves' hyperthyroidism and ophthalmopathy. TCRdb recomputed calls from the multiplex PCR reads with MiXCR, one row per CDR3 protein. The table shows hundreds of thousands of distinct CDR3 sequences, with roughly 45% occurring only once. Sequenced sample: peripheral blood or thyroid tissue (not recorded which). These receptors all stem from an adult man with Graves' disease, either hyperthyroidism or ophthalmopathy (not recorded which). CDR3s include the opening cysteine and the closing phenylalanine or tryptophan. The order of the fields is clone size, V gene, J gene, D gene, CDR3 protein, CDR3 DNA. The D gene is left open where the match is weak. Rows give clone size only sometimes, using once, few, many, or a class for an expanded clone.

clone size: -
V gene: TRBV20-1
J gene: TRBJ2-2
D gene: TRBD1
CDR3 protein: CSAEAGTGPGELFF
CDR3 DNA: TGCAGTGCTGAAGCCGGGACAGGGCCCGGGGAGCTGTTTTTT

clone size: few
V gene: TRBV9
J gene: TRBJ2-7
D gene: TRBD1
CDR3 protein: CASSKTGGYDEQYF
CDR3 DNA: TGTGCCAGCAGCAAGACAGGGGGATATGACGAGCAGTACTTC

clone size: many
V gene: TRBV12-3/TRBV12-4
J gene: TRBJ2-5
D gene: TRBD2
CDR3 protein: CASSRGLAGQETQYF
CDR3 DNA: TGTGCCAGCAGTCGGGGACTAGCGGGGCAAGAGACCCAGTACTTC

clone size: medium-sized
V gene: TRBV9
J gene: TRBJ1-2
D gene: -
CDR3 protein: CASSARQAGNYGYTF
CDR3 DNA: TGTGCCAGCAGCGCTAGACAGGCTGGGAACTATGGCTACACCTTC

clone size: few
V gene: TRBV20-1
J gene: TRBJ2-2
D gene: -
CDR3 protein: CSASANGVQNTGELFF
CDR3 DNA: TGCAGTGCTTCGGCTAACGGGGTGCAAAACACCGGGGAGCTGTTTTTT

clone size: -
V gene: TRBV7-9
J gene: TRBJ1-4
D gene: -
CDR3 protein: CASNNGRVNTEKLFF
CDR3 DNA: TGTGCCAGCAATAATGGACGGGTGAACACTGAAAAACTGTTTTTT

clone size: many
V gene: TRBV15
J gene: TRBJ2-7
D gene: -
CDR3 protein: CATSRPSYEQYF
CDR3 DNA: TGTGCCACCAGCAGACCATCCTACGAGCAGTACTTC

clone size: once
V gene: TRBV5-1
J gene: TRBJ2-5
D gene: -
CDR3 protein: CASSLAVGGTGETQYF
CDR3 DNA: TGCGCCAGCAGCTTGGCTGTAGGAGGGACCGGGGAGACCCAGTACTTC

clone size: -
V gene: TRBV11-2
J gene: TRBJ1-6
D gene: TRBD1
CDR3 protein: CASSLAVGRGRGDLSNSPLHF
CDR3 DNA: TGTGCCAGCAGCTTAGCCGTAGGAAGGGGGCGAGGGGATTTATCTAATTCACCCCTCCACTTT

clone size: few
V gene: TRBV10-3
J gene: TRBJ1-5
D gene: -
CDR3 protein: CASSSQEEDQPQHF
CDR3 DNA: TGTGCCAGCAGCTCACAGGAAGAAGATCAGCCCCAGCATTTT

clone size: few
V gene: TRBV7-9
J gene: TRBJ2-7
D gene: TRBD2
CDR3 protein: CASSQDGLAGSLRIYEQYF
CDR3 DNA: TGTGCCAGCAGCCAAGACGGACTAGCGGGGTCTTTAAGGATCTACGAGCAGTACTTC

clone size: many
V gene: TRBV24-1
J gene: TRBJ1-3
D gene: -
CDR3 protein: CATSEFGNTIYF
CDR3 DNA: TGTGCCACCAGTGAGTTTGGAAACACCATATATTTT

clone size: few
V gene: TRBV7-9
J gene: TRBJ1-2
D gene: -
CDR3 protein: CASSLARPDGYTF
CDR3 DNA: TGTGCCAGCAGCTTAGCCCGTCCGGATGGCTACACCTTC

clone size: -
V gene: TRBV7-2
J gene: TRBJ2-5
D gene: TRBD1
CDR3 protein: CASSPLGQPIQETQYF
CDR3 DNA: TGTGCCAGCAGCCCTTTGGGACAGCCGATTCAAGAGACCCAGTACTTC

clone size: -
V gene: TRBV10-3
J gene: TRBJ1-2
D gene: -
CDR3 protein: CAISETGGTDPNAGYTF
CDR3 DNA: TGTGCCATCAGTGAAACAGGAGGGACCGACCCCAACGCTGGCTACACCTTC

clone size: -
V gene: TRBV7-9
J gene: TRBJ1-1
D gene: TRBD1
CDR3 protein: CASSLDWDSEAFF
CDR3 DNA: TGTGCCAGCAGCTTAGACTGGGACAGTGAAGCTTTCTTT

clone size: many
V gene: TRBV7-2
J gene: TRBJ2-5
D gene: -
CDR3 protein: CASSLVGDPGETQYF
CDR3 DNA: TGTGCCAGCAGCTTAGTAGGGGATCCCGGAGAGACCCAGTACTTC

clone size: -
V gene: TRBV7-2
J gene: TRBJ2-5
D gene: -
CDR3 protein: CASSAYPRGGETQYF
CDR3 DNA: TGTGCCAGCAGCGCCTATCCTAGAGGGGGAGAGACCCAGTACTTC

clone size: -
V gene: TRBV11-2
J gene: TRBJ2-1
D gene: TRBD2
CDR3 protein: CASSPGLAGANEQFF
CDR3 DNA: TGTGCCAGCAGCCCGGGACTAGCGGGAGCTAATGAGCAGTTCTTC

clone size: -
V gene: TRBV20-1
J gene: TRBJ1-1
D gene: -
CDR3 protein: CSASGEANTEAFF
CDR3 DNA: TGCAGTGCTAGCGGGGAAGCGAACACTGAAGCTTTCTTT

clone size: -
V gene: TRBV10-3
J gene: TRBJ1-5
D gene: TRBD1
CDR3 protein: CAISESRQGARTQHF
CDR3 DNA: TGTGCCATCAGTGAGTCGAGACAGGGGGCGCGGACCCAGCATTTT

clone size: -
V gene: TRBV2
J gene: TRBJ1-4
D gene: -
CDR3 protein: CASSQVAGEKLFF
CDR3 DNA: TGTGCCAGCAGCCAAGTTGCCGGTGAAAAACTGTTTTTT

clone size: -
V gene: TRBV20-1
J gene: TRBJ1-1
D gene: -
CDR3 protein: CSARDEGQGPSTEAFF
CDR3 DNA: TGCAGTGCTAGAGATGAAGGGCAGGGGCCGAGCACTGAAGCTTTCTTT

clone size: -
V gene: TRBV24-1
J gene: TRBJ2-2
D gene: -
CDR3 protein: CATSEMGNTGELFF
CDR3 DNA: TGTGCCACCAGTGAGATGGGGAACACCGGGGAGCTGTTTTTT

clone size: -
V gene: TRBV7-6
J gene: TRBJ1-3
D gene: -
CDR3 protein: CASSEGANTIYF
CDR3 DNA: TGTGCCAGCAGCGAAGGGGCGAACACCATATATTTT

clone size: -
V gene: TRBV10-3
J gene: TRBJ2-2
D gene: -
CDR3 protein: CAIRPGPATGELFF
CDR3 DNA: TGTGCCATCAGGCCGGGACCGGCGACCGGGGAGCTGTTTTTT

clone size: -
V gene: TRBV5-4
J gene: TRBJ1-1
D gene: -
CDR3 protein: CASTEVVGGTEAFF
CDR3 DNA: TGTGCCAGCACCGAGGTCGTAGGTGGGACTGAAGCTTTCTTT

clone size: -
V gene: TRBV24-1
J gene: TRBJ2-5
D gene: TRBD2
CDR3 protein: CATSDRLAGRETQYF
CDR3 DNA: TGTGCCACCAGTGACCGACTAGCGGGAAGGGAGACCCAGTACTTC

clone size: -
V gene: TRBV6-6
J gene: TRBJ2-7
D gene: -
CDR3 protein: CASSKKGVVDYEQYF
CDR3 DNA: TGTGCCAGCAGTAAGAAGGGGGTTGTGGACTACGAGCAGTACTTC

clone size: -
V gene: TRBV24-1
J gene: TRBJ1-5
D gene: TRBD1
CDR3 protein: CATSETGGGNQPQHF
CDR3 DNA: TGTGCCACCAGTGAAACAGGGGGCGGAAATCAGCCCCAGCATTTT

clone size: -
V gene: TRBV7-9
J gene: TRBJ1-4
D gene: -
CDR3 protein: CASSFDPPGFWEKLFF
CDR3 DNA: TGTGCCAGCAGCTTTGATCCTCCAGGGTTTTGGGAAAAACTGTTTTTT

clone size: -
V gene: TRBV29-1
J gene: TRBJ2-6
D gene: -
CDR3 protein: CSVAGWRGPGANVLTF
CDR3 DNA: TGCAGCGTTGCAGGGTGGCGGGGGCCTGGGGCCAACGTCCTGACTTTC

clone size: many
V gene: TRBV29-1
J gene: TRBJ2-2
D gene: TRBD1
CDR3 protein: CSCGTGVAGELFF
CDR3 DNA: TGCAGCTGTGGGACAGGGGTTGCCGGGGAGCTGTTTTTT

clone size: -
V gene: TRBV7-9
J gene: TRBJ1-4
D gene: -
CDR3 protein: CASSQLKLPTNEKLFF
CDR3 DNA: TGTGCCAGCAGCCAACTGAAGCTCCCAACTAATGAAAAACTGTTTTTT

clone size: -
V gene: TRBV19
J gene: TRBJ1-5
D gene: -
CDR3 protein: CASMDLNQPQHF
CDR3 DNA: TGTGCCAGTATGGACCTAAATCAGCCCCAGCATTTT

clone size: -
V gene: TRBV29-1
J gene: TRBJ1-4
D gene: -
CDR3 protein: CSVGKLGPGATTNEKLFF
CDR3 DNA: TGCAGCGTCGGGAAGCTGGGGCCAGGGGCGACAACTAATGAAAAACTGTTTTTT

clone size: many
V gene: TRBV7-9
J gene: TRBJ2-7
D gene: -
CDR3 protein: CASSPQGSSYEQYF
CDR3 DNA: TGTGCCAGCAGCCCACAGGGTAGCTCCTACGAGCAGTACTTC

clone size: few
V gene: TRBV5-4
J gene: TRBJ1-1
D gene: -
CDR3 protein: CASSWGSGVNTEAFF
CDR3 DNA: TGTGCCAGCAGCTGGGGGTCAGGGGTGAACACTGAAGCTTTCTTT

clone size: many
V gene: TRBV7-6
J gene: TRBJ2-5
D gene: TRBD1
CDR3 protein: CASSPLVGTGQETQYF
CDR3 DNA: TGTGCTAGCAGCCCTTTAGTGGGGACAGGACAAGAGACCCAGTACTTC

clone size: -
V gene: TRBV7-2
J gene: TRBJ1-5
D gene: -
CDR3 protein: CASSSLPTGTTGFNQPQHF
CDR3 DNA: TGTGCCAGCAGCTCCCTACCGACAGGAACGACAGGCTTCAATCAGCCCCAGCATTTT

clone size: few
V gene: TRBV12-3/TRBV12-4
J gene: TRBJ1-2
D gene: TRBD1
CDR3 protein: CASRPGTGVGYTF
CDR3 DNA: TGTGCCAGCAGGCCCGGGACAGGGGTTGGCTACACCTTC

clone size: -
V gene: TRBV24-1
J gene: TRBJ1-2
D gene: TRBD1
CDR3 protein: CATSAQGQGHGYTF
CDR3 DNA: TGTGCCACCAGTGCCCAGGGACAGGGGCATGGCTACACCTTC

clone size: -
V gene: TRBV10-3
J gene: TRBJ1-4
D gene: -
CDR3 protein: CASGSMDRSTNEKLFF
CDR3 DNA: TGTGCCAGTGGATCGATGGACAGATCAACTAATGAAAAACTGTTTTTT

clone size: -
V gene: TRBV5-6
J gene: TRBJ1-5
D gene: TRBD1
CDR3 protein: CASSLLRQGDNQPQHF
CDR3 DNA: TGTGCCAGCAGCTTACTCCGACAGGGGGACAATCAGCCCCAGCATTTT